Below, 23 T cell receptor beta chains from the same sample are listed, as sequenced in a study of PD-L1 blockade in urothelial cancer. TCRdb's copy holds only in-frame clones and misses some; the assay was immunoSEQ multiplex PCR. The sample holds more than 50,000 clones, approximately 80% seen once. The material was PBMCs, obtained around atezolizumab (anti-PD-L1) treatment. The receptors derive from a man between 65 and 85 years old with urothelial cancer.

This chain joins TRBV7-6 and TRBJ2-5; 8 bases are shared with TRBD1. The CDR3 runs 15 residues. The junction had 5 bases not matched to a gene; V was cut back by 1 base and J by 4 bases. Germline V gene data show CDR1 as SGHVS and CDR2 as FNYEAQ. The CDR3 DNA is TGTGCCAGCAGCTTAGGCCCAGACAGGGGAGAGACCCAGTACTTC. It is translated as CASSLGPDRGETQYF.

The rearrangement links TRBV6-5 to TRBJ2-1, with 7 bases aligning to TRBD2. This CDR3 has 15 residues. Germline values: CDR1 MNHEY, CDR2 SVGAGI. The junction had 10 bases not matched to a gene; V was cut back by 4 bases and J by 7 bases. For the CDR3, the DNA is TGTGCCAGCAGTTCCCCGTCGTCGGGGGGAAATGAGCAGTTCTTC. It translates to CASSSPSSGGNEQFF.

The chain couples TRBV9 to TRBJ2-7, with 9 bases lining up with TRBD1. This CDR3 region has 15 residues. V shed 4 bases, J shed 2 bases, and the junction held 7 bases outside the gene matches. CDR1 is SGDLS, CDR2 YYNGEE, per germline. The chain's CDR3 is CASSFRGTGPYEQYF. DNA of the CDR3: TGTGCCAGCAGCTTTCGGGGGACAGGGCCCTACGAGCAGTACTTC.

The rearrangement links TRBV5-4 to TRBJ2-7, with 8 bases fitting TRBD2. The CDR3 contains 15 residues. The germline CDR1 and CDR2 sequences are SGHNT and YYREEE (reference sequence). The V gene end was trimmed by 0 bases and the J gene end by 5 bases; junction bases not matched to a gene: 7. This CDR3 is CASSLDSGGSNEQYF. As DNA, the CDR3 is TGTGCCAGCAGCTTGGACTCGGGAGGGAGTAACGAGCAGTACTTC.

V gene TRBV4-1 combines with J gene TRBJ2-2; TRBD1 matches 7 bases. This CDR3 region has 17 residues. V dropped 1 base and J dropped 2; count of bases not matched to a gene: 7. Germline CDR1 is MGHRA and CDR2 is YSYEKL. Here the CDR3 reads CASSQVYSGGNTGELFF. The CDR3 coding sequence is TGCGCCAGCAGCCAAGTTTATTCAGGGGGTAACACCGGGGAGCTGTTTTTT.

In nucleotides, the CDR3 is TGTGCCAGCTCACCAGGGGCTAGCGGCTCCTACGAGCAGTACTTC. This translates into CASSPGASGSYEQYF. The chain carries TRBV18 and TRBJ2-7, with TRBD2 identical over 7 bases. CDR1 is KGHSH and CDR2 is LQKENI in the germline V gene. Unmatched junction bases numbered 4, after V lost 2 bases and J lost 0 bases. The CDR3 length is 15 residues.

This chain joins TRBV7-6 and TRBJ2-7; 14 nucleotides line up with TRBD2. Germline CDR1 SGHVS, CDR2 FNYEAQ. The junction had 2 bases not matched to a gene; V was cut back by 5 bases and J by 2 bases. The CDR3 is 15 amino acids. The CDR3 protein is CASSRGLAGAYEQYF. The DNA for the CDR3 is TGTGCCAGCAGCCGGGGACTAGCGGGAGCCTACGAGCAGTACTTC.

This chain joins TRBV5-5 and TRBJ1-2; D gene uncertain. The CDR3 sequence is 13 residues long. Germline CDR1 is SGHKS and CDR2 is YYEKEE (reference sequence). The V end was cut by 0 bases, the J end by 5 bases, with 8 bases between. The chain's CDR3 is CASSLAGRYGYTF. DNA for the CDR3: TGTGCCAGCAGCTTGGCAGGAAGGTATGGCTACACCTTC.

The V gene is TRBV10-3, the J gene TRBJ2-3, with 11 bases matching TRBD2. There are 16 residues in the CDR3. The V and J ends lost 2 bases and 9 bases, in that order; junction bases with no gene match: 10. Germline CDR1 and CDR2: ENHRY and SYGVKD. CDR3 residues: CAISETELAGGGTQYF. Here the CDR3 DNA reads TGTGCCATCAGTGAGACCGAGCTAGCGGGAGGTGGGACGCAGTATTTT.

The chain combines TRBV19 with TRBJ2-1; 7 nucleotides match TRBD2. The CDR3 has 13 amino acids. Trimming took 8 bases from V and 8 from J; bases not matched to a gene: 9. Germline CDR1 reads LNHDA; CDR2 reads SQIVND (reference sequence). The CDR3 DNA sequence: TGTGCCAGTTCGGGGAGGGCCTTGGATGAGCAGTTCTTC. This gives the protein CASSGRALDEQFF.

The chain recombines TRBV7-2 with TRBJ2-7, with TRBD2 identical over 8 bases. Trimming took 5 bases from V and 4 from J; bases not matched to a gene: 7. The germline V gene encodes CDR1 SGHTA and CDR2 FQGNSA. The CDR3 sequence is 14 residues long. CDR3 nucleotide sequence: TGTGCCAGCAGCCCCCGACTAGCGTCTTACGAGCAGTACTTC. Its translation is CASSPRLASYEQYF.

The chain has TRBV7-9 and TRBJ1-4; 7 bases agree with TRBD1. The CDR3 length is 13 residues. The V gene end was trimmed by 4 bases and the J gene end by 6 bases; junction bases not matched to a gene: 2. Germline values: CDR1 SEHNR, CDR2 FQNEAQ (reference sequence). CDR3 sequence: CASSSTGDEKLFF. The DNA of the CDR3 is TGTGCCAGCAGCTCTACAGGGGATGAAAAACTGTTTTTT.

The rearrangement uses TRBV28 and TRBJ2-7, with D possibly being TRBD2 (6 bases). The V end was cut by 5 bases, the J end by 0 bases, with 14 bases between. CDR3 length: 15 amino acids. Germline CDR1 and CDR2: MDHEN and SYDVKM. The CDR3 protein is CASSVIAAGSYEQYF. As DNA, the CDR3 is TGTGCCAGCAGTGTCATAGCGGCTGGCTCCTACGAGCAGTACTTC.

V and J are TRBV5-1 and TRBJ2-5, with D perhaps matching TRBD1 (5 bases). CDR1 and CDR2 from the germline V gene are SGHRS and YFSETQ. The CDR3 runs to 15 residues. Trimming removed 0 bases from V and 4 bases from J, with 13 bases in between. The CDR3 region has the DNA TGCGCCAGCAGCTTGGTTGGGGCAGGGCGAGAGACCCAGTACTTC. It specifies CASSLVGAGRETQYF.

In its sample, this clone was seen a few times. The genes are TRBV9 and TRBJ2-1, with TRBD2 as a possible D gene (7 bases). Looked up from germline, CDR1 is SGDLS and CDR2 is YYNGEE. The CDR3 extends over 14 amino acids. The V and J ends lost 5 bases and 3 bases respectively, with 12 bases between them. CDR3 sequence reads: CASRGGTSYNEQFF. CDR3 DNA sequence: TGTGCCAGCAGGGGAGGGACAAGCTACAATGAGCAGTTCTTC.

This clone was seen just once. V gene TRBV27 combines with J gene TRBJ1-2; D is perhaps TRBD1 (5 bases). This CDR3 region has 16 residues. The germline V and J ends were trimmed by 0 bases and 2 bases, with 13 bases remaining between them. In germline, CDR1 is MNHEY, CDR2 SMNVEV (reference sequence). The CDR3 protein is CASSLSGVGGNYGYTF. The CDR3 coding sequence is TGTGCCAGCAGTTTATCGGGAGTGGGGGGAAACTATGGCTACACCTTC.

The genes are TRBV4-1 and TRBJ2-7; possibly TRBD2 for D (6 bases). The length of the CDR3 is 15 residues. V was cut by 4 bases and J by 2 bases, with 15 bases left in between. From germline, CDR1 is MGHRA and CDR2 YSYEKL. The CDR3 region is CASSRGSGGTYEQYF. For the CDR3, the DNA is TGCGCCAGCAGCCGAGGTAGCGGAGGTACCTACGAGCAGTACTTC.

The rearrangement joins TRBV5-1 to TRBJ2-7, with no clear D. CDR1 is SGHRS and CDR2 is YFSETQ in the germline V gene. The V end lost 7 bases, the J end lost 5 bases, and 10 bases lay between the germline ends. The CDR3 has 11 amino acids. This chain's CDR3 is CASAEVDEQYF. The CDR3, as DNA: TGCGCCAGCGCCGAAGTAGACGAGCAGTACTTC.

This chain links TRBV5-1 with TRBJ2-5; maybe TRBD2 (6 bases). This CDR3 is built from 15 residues. The germline gives CDR1 SGHRS, CDR2 YFSETQ. The germline V and J ends were trimmed by 4 bases and 5 bases, with 18 bases remaining between them. CDR3 sequence: CASSVRGRGVETQYF. DNA for the CDR3: TGCGCCAGCAGCGTCCGGGGGAGAGGGGTGGAGACCCAGTACTTC.

The chain couples TRBV18 to TRBJ2-5, with D perhaps matching TRBD2 (6 bases). The germline CDR1 and CDR2 sequences are KGHSH and LQKENI. The CDR3 spans 15 residues. V gave up 3 bases and J gave up 1 base, with 12 bases separating them. The CDR3 sequence is CASSPIREFQETQYF. The CDR3 DNA is TGTGCCAGCTCACCCATCCGGGAGTTCCAAGAGACCCAGTACTTC.

This chain uses TRBV6-1 with TRBJ1-2, with 9 bases matching TRBD1. CDR1 and CDR2 from the germline V gene are MNHNS and SASEGT. This CDR3 is built from 13 residues. V shed 8 bases, J shed 8 bases, and the junction held 9 bases outside the gene matches. CDR3 residues: CASEWDREGGYTF. CDR3 DNA sequence: TGTGCCAGCGAGTGGGACAGGGAGGGCGGCTACACCTTC.

This chain connects TRBV4-1 to TRBJ2-5; a weak D match, TRBD1 (5 bases). CDR3 length: 13 residues. Trimming removed 3 bases from V and 5 bases from J, with 10 bases in between. Germline V gives CDR1 MGHRA, CDR2 YSYEKL. CDR3 in DNA: TGCGCCAGCAGCCAGGGGCTACCGGAGACCCAGTACTTC. This gives the protein CASSQGLPETQYF.

This chain joins TRBV19 and TRBJ1-1, with 7 bases that match TRBD1. This CDR3 has 15 residues. CDR1 is LNHDA and CDR2 is SQIVND in the germline V gene (reference sequence). The V segment lost 5 bases and the J segment 6 bases; nucleotides outside the gene matches: 12. CDR3 DNA sequence: TGTGCCAGTAGTCTACGGACAGGAGGAGGCCCTGAAGCTTTCTTT. Translating it yields CASSLRTGGGPEAFF.